These 28 T cell receptor beta chains originate from one sample sequenced in a study of breast tumors, draining lymph nodes, adjacent tissues. TCRdb reprocessed the multiplex PCR reads with MiXCR, giving one entry per CDR3 protein. Found here are fewer than 250,000 distinct CDR3 sequences, about 32% of them singletons; the top ten hold roughly 1.3%. Axillary draining lymph nodes of breast cancer patients supplied the node samples. Sequencing was done on a sample of axillary lymph node tissue. The source of these receptors is a female donor with breast cancer. Some clones in this sample may be carry-over from other donors' samples.

Of note for this clonotype: This may be a read error: a much more frequent sequence differs by one nucleotide. The genes are TRBV12-5 and TRBJ2-7, with D unresolved. Trimming left V 3 bases short and J 3 bases short, with 6 bases between. Germline CDR1 reads LGHNT; CDR2 reads FRNRAP. CDR3 length: 12 amino acids. CDR3 DNA: TGTGCTAGTGGTTTCGTACGCTACGAGCAGTACTTC. Protein product: CASGFVRYEQYF. Filled out from reference TRBV12-5 and TRBJ2-7, the complete variable domain reads DARVTQTPRHKVTEMGQEVTMRCQPILGHNTVFWYRQTMMQGLELLAYFRNRAPLDDSGMPKDRFSAEMPDATLATLKIQPSEPRDSAVYFCASGFVRYEQYFGPGTRLTVT.

For the CDR3, the DNA is TGTGCCAGCAGCAGTAAAGATGAGCAGTATTTT. Its translation: CASSSKDEQYF. V gene TRBV11-3 combines with J gene TRBJ2-3; D is undetermined. In germline, CDR1 is SGHNT, CDR2 YENEEA. Trimming shortened V by 5 bases and J by 11 bases, and 11 bases separated the two germline ends. The CDR3 consists of 11 residues. Combining the CDR3 with reference TRBV11-3 and TRBJ2-3 gives the whole variable domain EAGVVQSPRYKIIEKKQPVAFWCNPISGHNTLYWYLQNLGQGPELLIRYENEEAVDDSQLPKDRFSAERLKGVDSTLKIQPAELGDSAVYLCASSSKDEQYFGPGTRLTVL.

This clonotype came up many times. The gene calls are TRBV5-1 and TRBJ2-5, with D perhaps being TRBD1 or TRBD2 (6 bases each). The ends were cut back, 4 bases at V and 5 bases at J, with 15 bases in the middle. The CDR3 is 14 residues long. Germline values: CDR1 SGHRS, CDR2 YFSETQ. CDR3 sequence: CASSPQWGAETQYF. The CDR3 DNA sequence: TGCGCCAGCAGCCCCCAATGGGGGGCGGAGACCCAGTACTTC.

As for this clonotype: A read error is possible here, since a much larger clone lies one base away. The V call is TRBV19, the J call TRBJ2-3; D not certain. Germline V CDR1 and CDR2: LNHDA, SQIVND (reference sequence). Trimming shortened V by 11 bases and J by 2 bases, and 17 bases separated the two germline ends. This CDR3 contains 14 residues. The CDR3: CAGSLVGFTDTQYF. DNA for the CDR3: TGTGCCGGTTCCCTAGTGGGTTTCACAGATACGCAGTATTTT.

The chain combines TRBV7-2 with TRBJ1-2; TRBD1 aligns across 7 bases. The CDR3 covers 14 residues. CDR1 is SGHTA, CDR2 FQGNSA, per germline. The J segment lost 4 bases and the V segment lost 5 bases, leaving 7 bases of the junction unmatched. The CDR3 DNA is TGTGCCAGCAGCACCGGGACAGCGAGCTATGGCTACACCTTC. It is translated as CASSTGTASYGYTF.

This clonotype was seen ten or more times. The chain uses TRBV10-3 and TRBJ2-3, with D possibly being TRBD2 (5 bases). Germline CDR1 and CDR2: ENHRY and SYGVKD. The V and J ends lost 10 bases and 1 base respectively, with 12 bases between them. CDR3 length: 13 residues. This CDR3 reads CATAVGGTDTQYF. As DNA, the CDR3 is TGTGCCACCGCCGTCGGGGGCACAGATACGCAGTATTTT.

About this clonotype: This clone may be a read error of a much larger clone one base away. The chain joins TRBV11-3 to TRBJ2-1, with TRBD2 identical over 11 bases. Per the germline V gene, CDR1 is SGHNT and CDR2 is YENEEA. The length of the CDR3 is 15 residues. V trimming: 5 bases; J trimming: 8 bases; junction bases outside the gene matches: 8. The chain's CDR3 is CASSILAGAVYEQFF. The CDR3 coding sequence is TGTGCCAGCAGCATACTAGCGGGAGCGGTCTATGAGCAGTTCTTC.

The V and J genes are TRBV15 and TRBJ1-1; 10 bases fit TRBD1. Germline assignment: CDR1 LNHNV and CDR2 YYDKDF (reference sequence). The V and J ends lost 6 bases and 2 bases, in that order; junction bases with no gene match: 9. This CDR3 comprises 16 residues. The chain's CDR3 is CATSPNRDRGNTEAFF. Written as DNA, the CDR3 is TGTGCCACCAGTCCGAACCGGGACAGGGGTAACACTGAAGCTTTCTTT.

This chain uses TRBV15 with TRBJ2-3; 7 bases map to TRBD2. The CDR3 has 17 amino acids. Germline CDR1 reads LNHNV; CDR2 reads YYDKDF (reference sequence). The junction had 13 bases not matched to a gene; V was cut back by 3 bases and J by 4 bases. This CDR3 reads CATSSEVGAGMADTQYF. The CDR3 DNA reads TGTGCCACCAGCAGTGAAGTAGGAGCGGGAATGGCAGATACGCAGTATTTT.

This chain connects TRBV18 to TRBJ1-5; unclear D gene. Germline CDR1 reads KGHSH; CDR2 reads LQKENI. The CDR3 sequence is 17 residues long. V lost 1 base and J 2 bases, leaving 15 bases between the germline ends. DNA of the CDR3: TGTGCCAGCTCACCACTAAGGACGGTGAACGGCAATCAGCCCCAGCATTTT. Translating it yields CASSPLRTVNGNQPQHF. Full variable domain (missing parts from reference TRBV18 and TRBJ1-5): NAGVMQNPRHLVRRRGQEARLRCSPMKGHSHVYWYRQLPEEGLKFMVYLQKENIIDESGMPKERFSAEFPKEGPSILRIQQVVRGDSAAYFCASSPLRTVNGNQPQHFGDGTRLSIL.

This clonotype was detected many times. This chain connects TRBV3-1 to TRBJ2-7, with 13 bases fitting TRBD2. This CDR3 is built from 15 residues. Germline V gene sequence: CDR1 LGHDT, CDR2 YNNKEL (reference sequence). V lost 4 bases to trimming and J lost 5 bases; unmatched junction nucleotides: 5. The CDR3 loop is CASSRTSGSWNEQYF. The CDR3 DNA reads TGTGCCAGCAGCCGGACTAGCGGGAGCTGGAACGAGCAGTACTTC.

A few counts support this clonotype. A much more abundant neighbour one base away suggests this may be a read error. The V call is TRBV6-1, the J call TRBJ2-3; D remains unclear. The V and J ends lost 7 bases and 4 bases respectively, with 12 bases between them. The germline CDR1 and CDR2 sequences are MNHNS and SASEGT. This CDR3 contains 13 residues. CDR3 sequence reads: CASTLPSPDTQYF. CDR3 DNA: TGTGCCAGCACACTCCCTTCACCAGATACGCAGTATTTT.

This clonotype was counted between two and nine times. This chain uses TRBV3-1 with TRBJ1-1; D ambiguous. CDR1 and CDR2 (germline): LGHDT, YNNKEL (reference sequence). This CDR3 comprises 12 residues. Trimming took 1 base from V and 1 from J, leaving 1 base between them. In DNA, the CDR3 is TGTGCCAGCAGCCAAGCGAACACTGAAGCTTTCTTT. Its protein product is CASSQANTEAFF.

The chain links TRBV2 to TRBJ2-2; TRBD1 might be the D (5 bases). Trimming removed 8 bases from V and 6 bases from J, with 7 bases in between. The length of the CDR3 is 11 residues. CDR1 and CDR2 from the germline V gene are SNHLY and FYNNEI. The CDR3 region is CASGAAGELFF. The DNA of the CDR3 is TGTGCCAGCGGGGCTGCCGGGGAGCTGTTTTTT.

The J gene is TRBJ1-3, the V gene TRBV6-2 or TRBV6-3; D may be TRBD1 (5 bases). Between the trimmed V and J ends, which lost 0 bases and 5 bases, there was a span of 11 bases. CDR1 MNHEY and CDR2 SVGEGT come from the germline V gene. There are 15 residues in the CDR3. In DNA form, the CDR3 reads TGTGCCAGCAGTTACTCCACAGGACTTAGAAACACCATATATTTT. The encoded protein is CASSYSTGLRNTIYF.

The table lists this clonotype with a few counts. This may come from a read error, since a much larger clone is one base off. The rearrangement uses TRBV6-6 and TRBJ1-5; D not certain. TRBJ2-3 explains the end of the DNA better; the J call may be wrong. Germline V gene data show CDR1 as MNHNY and CDR2 as SVGAGI (reference sequence). The CDR3 is 15 amino acids. The CDR3 loop reads CASSYRQNSNQPQYF. The DNA of the CDR3 is TGTGCCAGCAGTTACCGCCAGAATAGCAATCAGCCCCAGTATTTT.

This clonotype was picked up many times. The V call is TRBV5-1, the J call TRBJ1-3; 7 nucleotides align to TRBD1. After removal of 1 base from V and 5 bases from J, the junction contained 3 bases not matched to a gene. This CDR3 contains 14 residues. Germline lookup yields CDR1 SGHRS and CDR2 YFSETQ. The chain's CDR3 is CASSLTGERNTIYF. CDR3 nucleotide sequence: TGCGCCAGCAGCTTGACAGGGGAGAGAAACACCATATATTTT.

This clonotype has a handful of counts. The chain has TRBV5-6 and TRBJ1-1; maybe TRBD1 (5 bases). Germline loops: CDR1 SGHDT, CDR2 YYEEEE. Trimming shortened V by 1 base and J by 1 base, and 11 bases separated the two germline ends. The CDR3 has 15 residues. The CDR3 nucleotides are TGTGCCAGCAGCTTGCCAAGGGGATGGAACACTGAAGCTTTCTTT. Residues: CASSLPRGWNTEAFF.

The chain couples TRBV27 to TRBJ2-7, with 10 positions matching TRBD2. V gave up 4 bases and J gave up 2 bases; unmatched junction bases: 8. The CDR3 loop spans 16 amino acids. The germline CDR1 and CDR2 sequences are MNHEY and SMNVEV (reference sequence). In nucleotides, the CDR3 is TGTGCCAGCAGTTCCCCCGGACTAGCGGCCCCCTACGAGCAGTACTTC. This codes for CASSSPGLAAPYEQYF.

This clonotype came up many times. As DNA, the CDR3 is TGTGCCAGCAAGGCCCACTACGAGCAGTACTTC. Translated: CASKAHYEQYF. The chain employs TRBV6-2 or TRBV6-3 and TRBJ2-7; D unresolved. The germline V and J ends were trimmed by 7 bases and 3 bases, with 7 bases remaining between them. Per the germline V gene, CDR1 is MNHEY and CDR2 is SVGEGT. The CDR3 is made up of 11 amino acids.

This clonotype was recorded many times. One junction end does not reproduce the germline sequence, and a read error may be involved. The gene calls are TRBV18 and TRBJ1-5, with unresolved D. The CDR3 runs to 14 residues. Germline V gives CDR1 KGHSH, CDR2 LQKENI. The chain's CDR3 is CASSPRLGDQPQHF. Written as DNA, the CDR3 is TGTGCCAGCTCCCCACGTCTAGGCGATCAGCCCCAGCATTTT.

Ten or more counts support this clonotype. This sequence joins TRBV6-6 and TRBJ2-1; the D is unclear. This CDR3 region has 14 residues. In germline, CDR1 is MNHNY, CDR2 SVGAGI (reference sequence). Trimming cost V 2 bases and J 0 bases, with 5 bases left between them. CDR3 region: CASSYGSSYNEQFF. The CDR3 DNA sequence: TGTGCCAGCAGTTACGGCAGCTCCTACAATGAGCAGTTCTTC.

A note on this clonotype: Lacking the conserved final phenylalanine or tryptophan, this CDR3 likely reflects a read error. The limits of the CDR3 on the DNA are not certain, so only TCRdb's listed CDR3 is given. This chain links TRBV9 with TRBJ2-3; the table calls TRBD2, which could not be checked here. In germline, CDR1 is SGDLS, CDR2 YYNGEE. The CDR3 spans 17 residues, counting both ends. CDR3 region: CASSVKGEGIHPSTLGM.

This clonotype was recorded many times. This rearrangement joins TRBV6-6 to TRBJ1-5, with a weak D call TRBD1 (5 bases). CDR3 length: 15 residues. Per the germline V gene, CDR1 is MNHNY and CDR2 is SVGAGI (reference sequence). V lost 6 bases to trimming and J lost 2 bases, with 14 bases between them. The CDR3 spells CASSLWGVGNQPQHF. The CDR3 DNA reads TGTGCCAGCAGCCTCTGGGGGGTGGGCAATCAGCCCCAGCATTTT.

This clonotype was detected many times. J is TRBJ2-7 and V is TRBV20-1, with D perhaps matching TRBD2 (5 bases). This CDR3 spans 13 amino acids. The germline gives CDR1 DFQATT, CDR2 SNEGSKA (reference sequence). Deletions cut 6 bases from V and 0 bases from J, with 12 bases between. CDR3 sequence reads: CSATDLSSYEQYF. The CDR3 DNA sequence: TGCAGTGCCACGGACTTAAGCTCCTACGAGCAGTACTTC.

The sample holds one count of this clonotype. The conserved final phenylalanine or tryptophan is absent from the CDR3, which likely points to a read error. The chain is built from TRBV7-3 and TRBJ2-5; the D gene could be TRBD1 or TRBD2 (5 bases each). Germline CDR1 and CDR2: SGHTA and FQGTGA. V was clipped by 4 bases and J by 4 bases, with 13 bases between them. This CDR3 comprises 14 residues. DNA for the CDR3: TGTGCCAGCAGCTGGGCAGGGAGCGGAGAGACCCAGTACCTC. Translated, it gives CASSWAGSGETQYL.

This clonotype came up many times. The J gene is TRBJ2-5, the V gene TRBV9, with TRBD2 identical over 14 bases. The germline gives CDR1 SGDLS, CDR2 YYNGEE. The length of the CDR3 is 18 residues. V lost 0 bases, J lost 4 bases, and 8 bases stayed unmatched. DNA of the CDR3: TGTGCCAGCAGCGTAGGGCGACTAGCGGGAGGGGATCGAGAGACCCAGTACTTC. Its translation is CASSVGRLAGGDRETQYF.

This clonotype was recorded a few times. This sequence may be a read error, since a much larger clone differs from it by one base. V is TRBV9 and J is TRBJ2-1; D unresolved. Germline V gene data show CDR1 as SGDLS and CDR2 as YYNGEE. The CDR3 is 14 amino acids. The CDR3 loop reads CASSAGWSYNEQSF. The DNA for the CDR3 is TGTGCCAGCAGCGCCGGGTGGTCCTACAATGAGCAGTCCTTC.